One sample yielded the 23 T cell receptor beta chains listed below, sequenced in a study of cytomegalovirus exposure and HLA in healthy donors (dated 2017 in TCRdb). The library came from the immunoSEQ multiplex PCR assay. A mixture of 60 forward primers for TCR Vbeta segments and 13 reverse primers for TCR Jbeta segments was used in the multiplex PCR. Sourced from immuneACCESS, this table was stored by TCRdb with only in-frame sequences that have V and J called. A share of the clones is absent; for the studies checked, an unresolved V gene accounts for under half, and the remainder has no known explanation. The sample includes under 100,000 clones, with under 85% observed a single time. Jointly, the top ten make up approximately 2% of the sample. Sequenced input: PBMCs. These receptors were taken from a boy aged 5-17 years in good health and CMV-seronegative.

The rearrangement uses TRBV18 and TRBJ1-2; 11 bases line up with TRBD1. This CDR3 contains 15 residues. V was pared by 3 bases and J by 8 bases, with 8 bases of the junction left unmatched. Per the germline V gene, CDR1 is KGHSH and CDR2 is LQKENI. CDR3 sequence reads: CASSPGTGGEDGYTF. Written as DNA, the CDR3 is TGTGCCAGCTCACCCGGGACAGGGGGTGAAGACGGCTACACCTTC.

V is TRBV7-2 and J is TRBJ1-2, with unresolved D. Trimming took off 1 base at V and 8 bases at J, with 11 bases between the two ends. This CDR3 is built from 13 residues. Germline assignment: CDR1 SGHTA and CDR2 FQGNSA. CDR3 amino acids: CASSLGSLEGYTF. Here the CDR3 DNA reads TGTGCCAGCAGCTTAGGGAGTCTCGAGGGCTACACCTTC.

V and J are TRBV14 and TRBJ1-3; 10 positions agree with TRBD1. The germline gives CDR1 SGHDN, CDR2 FVKESK. V shed 3 bases, J shed 0 bases, and the junction held 2 bases outside the gene matches. The CDR3 contains 16 residues. DNA of the CDR3: TGTGCCAGCAGCCAGACAGGGGGCCTCTCTGGAAACACCATATATTTT. Translating gives CASSQTGGLSGNTIYF.

This chain uses TRBV5-4 with TRBJ2-1, with 7 bases fitting TRBD1. The CDR3 extends over 16 amino acids. The V gene end was trimmed by 2 bases and the J gene end by 3 bases; junction bases not matched to a gene: 8. CDR1 SGHNT and CDR2 YYREEE come from the germline V gene (reference sequence). The CDR3 coding sequence is TGTGCCAGCAGCTTCCCGAGACAGGGCTACTACAATGAGCAGTTCTTC. Its translation is CASSFPRQGYYNEQFF.

The V call is TRBV7-6, the J call TRBJ2-2; no clear D. The germline V and J ends were trimmed by 5 bases and 6 bases, with 7 bases remaining between them. Germline CDR1 reads SGHVS; CDR2 reads FNYEAQ. This CDR3 contains 12 residues. The CDR3 DNA follows: TGTGCCAGCAGCCTCTTTTCCGGGGAGCTGTTTTTT. Amino acids: CASSLFSGELFF. The whole variable domain, filled in from reference TRBV7-6 and TRBJ2-2, reads GAGVSQSPRYKVTKRGQDVALRCDPISGHVSLYWYRQALGQGPEFLTYFNYEAQQDKSGLPNDRFSAERPEGSISTLTIQRTEQRDSAMYRCASSLFSGELFFGEGSRLTVL.

The chain uses TRBV6-5 and TRBJ1-1; TRBD1 matches at 8 bases. The CDR3 spans 15 residues. J was trimmed by 5 bases and V by 5 bases; bases with no gene match: 10. Germline-derived CDR1 and CDR2 are MNHEY and SVGAGI. In DNA form, the CDR3 reads TGTGCCAGCAGTCTAGGACAGGGTTCGGGAACTGAAGCTTTCTTT. Residues: CASSLGQGSGTEAFF.

The gene calls are TRBV6-1 and TRBJ1-2, with TRBD1 as a possible D gene (6 bases). The CDR3 is 13 residues long. Germline CDR1 is MNHNS and CDR2 is SASEGT. V lost 5 bases and J lost 4, with 11 bases in between. In nucleotides, the CDR3 is TGTGCCAGCAGTCTTGGACAGAGCTATGGCTACACCTTC. Its translation: CASSLGQSYGYTF.

This clone was counted a few times. V usage is TRBV5-4 and J usage is TRBJ1-3, with a possible D match to TRBD1 (6 bases). Germline V CDR1 and CDR2: SGHNT, YYREEE (reference sequence). Trimming took off 3 bases at V and 0 bases at J, with 10 bases between the two ends. The CDR3 is 15 amino acids. The CDR3 nucleotides are TGTGCCAGCAGCTCTCGAGGGGGCTCTGGAAACACCATATATTTT. Its protein is CASSSRGGSGNTIYF. The full variable domain, in which reference TRBV5-4 and TRBJ1-3 provide the parts outside the CDR3, is ETGVTQSPTHLIKTRGQQVTLRCSSQSGHNTVSWYQQALGQGPQFIFQYYREEENGRGNFPPRFSGLQFPNYSSELNVNALELDDSALYLCASSSRGGSGNTIYFGEGSWLTVV.

This clone was detected only a few times. The gene calls are TRBV7-2 and TRBJ2-3, with TRBD1 matching 10 bases. V was clipped by 4 bases and J by 3 bases; unmatched bases: 7. Germline CDR1 SGHTA, CDR2 FQGNSA. This CDR3 spans 16 amino acids. The CDR3 here is CASSSMGQGRTDTQYF. The CDR3 nucleotides are TGTGCCAGCAGCTCCATGGGACAGGGGAGGACAGATACGCAGTATTTT.

The V and J genes are TRBV5-4 and TRBJ2-7; 8 nucleotides align to TRBD1. J was trimmed by 2 bases and V by 2 bases; bases with no gene match: 6. The CDR3 contains 15 residues. Germline V lookup: CDR1 SGHNT, CDR2 YYREEE (reference sequence). The DNA for the CDR3 is TGTGCCAGCAGCTTAGGACAGGGTGGCCCCTACGAGCAGTACTTC. Amino acid sequence: CASSLGQGGPYEQYF.

The V and J genes are TRBV19 and TRBJ1-2; D gene ambiguous. This CDR3 has 13 amino acids. Trimming shortened V by 11 bases and J by 4 bases, and 17 bases separated the two germline ends. CDR1 is LNHDA and CDR2 is SQIVND in the germline V gene (reference sequence). CDR3 in DNA: TGTGCCTCGAAAAAGGAGGGAATCTATGGCTACACCTTC. Its protein is CASKKEGIYGYTF.

The chain links TRBV29-1 to TRBJ1-1, with a possible D match to TRBD1 (6 bases). The CDR3 runs 14 residues. Germline CDR1 SQVTM, CDR2 ANQGSEA. V dropped 5 bases and J dropped 0 bases, with 13 bases sitting between them. The CDR3 reads CSVHDRIMNTEAFF. The CDR3 DNA is TGCAGCGTTCATGACAGGATTATGAACACTGAAGCTTTCTTT.

This rearrangement joins TRBV6-5 to TRBJ2-2, with D perhaps TRBD2 (6 bases). The germline V gene has CDR1 MNHEY and CDR2 SVGAGI. V dropped 0 bases and J dropped 4 bases, with 12 bases sitting between them. CDR3 length: 16 amino acids. The DNA of the CDR3 is TGTGCCAGCAGTTACTCGGCAGGGAGGTTCACCGGGGAGCTGTTTTTT. Protein: CASSYSAGRFTGELFF.

The gene calls are TRBV7-9 and TRBJ2-1, with 10 bases fitting TRBD2. Per the germline V gene, CDR1 is SEHNR and CDR2 is FQNEAQ (reference sequence). The CDR3 extends over 15 amino acids. Losses at the gene ends were 1 base for V and 9 bases for J; bases not matched to a gene: 6. In nucleotides, the CDR3 is TGTGCCAGCAGCTTAGTTTTAGCGGGGGGCGGTGAGCAGTTCTTC. This translates into CASSLVLAGGGEQFF.

This chain joins TRBV28 and TRBJ2-7, with 9 bases lining up with TRBD1. This CDR3 comprises 15 residues. V shed 1 base, J shed 1 base, and the junction held 2 bases outside the gene matches. The germline CDR1 and CDR2 sequences are MDHEN and SYDVKM. CDR3 loop: CASSLSGQGSYEQYF. The CDR3 bases are TGTGCCAGCAGTTTATCGGGACAGGGATCCTACGAGCAGTACTTC.

The chain is built from TRBV7-2 and TRBJ2-6, with a weak D call TRBD2 (6 bases). V dropped 0 bases and J dropped 0 bases, with 6 bases sitting between them. Germline-derived CDR1 and CDR2 are SGHTA and FQGNSA. The CDR3 runs to 16 residues. CDR3 coding DNA: TGTGCCAGCAGCTTAGCCGGGAGCTCTGGGGCCAACGTCCTGACTTTC. This encodes CASSLAGSSGANVLTF. Full variable domain (rest looked up from reference TRBV7-2 and TRBJ2-6): GAGVSQSPSNKVTEKGKDVELRCDPISGHTALYWYRQSLGQGLEFLIYFQGNSAPDKSGLPSDRFSAERTGGSVSTLTIQRTQQEDSAVYLCASSLAGSSGANVLTFGAGSRLTVL.

The V call is TRBV7-2, the J call TRBJ1-6; TRBD1 might be the D (6 bases). Germline V CDR1 and CDR2: SGHTA, FQGNSA. This CDR3 spans 16 amino acids. V was clipped by 5 bases and J by 9 bases, with 20 bases between them. The CDR3 sequence: CASSPTDRILGSPLHF. The CDR3 nucleotides are TGTGCCAGCAGCCCAACCGACAGGATTCTTGGTTCACCCCTCCACTTT.

V usage is TRBV27 and J usage is TRBJ1-2, with unresolved D. V lost 4 bases to trimming and J lost 2 bases, with 5 bases between them. In germline, CDR1 is MNHEY, CDR2 SMNVEV (reference sequence). This CDR3 has 12 amino acids. The CDR3 DNA reads TGTGCCAGCAGTTCGAGCAACTATGGCTACACCTTC. This codes for CASSSSNYGYTF.

This rearrangement joins TRBV7-3 to TRBJ2-1, with a weak D call TRBD2 (6 bases). Germline CDR1 and CDR2: SGHTA and FQGTGA. The CDR3 has 15 amino acids. V dropped 0 bases and J dropped 4 bases, with 10 bases sitting between them. DNA for the CDR3: TGTGCCAGCAGCTTAACCCCCGGGAGTTACAATGAGCAGTTCTTC. It codes for CASSLTPGSYNEQFF.

V gene TRBV27 combines with J gene TRBJ2-7, with TRBD2 as a possible D gene (5 bases). Germline-derived CDR1 and CDR2 are MNHEY and SMNVEV (reference sequence). V gave up 3 bases and J gave up 3 bases, with 9 bases separating them. The CDR3 spans 13 residues. CDR3 residues: CASSFNGGYEQYF. CDR3 nucleotide sequence: TGTGCCAGCAGTTTCAACGGAGGCTACGAGCAGTACTTC.

The chain uses TRBV10-2 and TRBJ2-1, with a possible D match to TRBD1 (5 bases). The CDR3 loop spans 13 amino acids. Per germline, CDR1 WSHSY and CDR2 SAAADI. V was cut by 7 bases and J by 3 bases, with 10 bases left in between. In nucleotides, the CDR3 is TGCGCCAGCACCCTTGACAGCTACAATGAGCAGTTCTTC. This encodes CASTLDSYNEQFF.

The rearrangement links TRBV27 to TRBJ2-7, with D possibly being TRBD2 (5 bases). Germline V gene lookup returns CDR1 MNHEY and CDR2 SMNVEV (reference sequence). V was shortened by 3 bases and J by 6 bases, with 15 bases between the two germline ends. This CDR3 region has 14 residues. The CDR3 region is CASSLYSLAGEQYF. CDR3 nucleotides: TGTGCCAGCAGTTTGTATTCCCTGGCGGGCGAGCAGTACTTC.

V usage is TRBV29-1 and J usage is TRBJ2-1; perhaps TRBD2 as D (6 bases). V lost 1 base and J lost 0, with 10 bases in between. In germline, CDR1 is SQVTM, CDR2 ANQGSEA. The CDR3 sequence is 15 residues long. CDR3 amino acids: CSVEVVGSSYNEQFF. In DNA form, the CDR3 reads TGCAGCGTTGAAGTCGTCGGGAGCTCCTACAATGAGCAGTTCTTC.